This record looks at one TCR beta chain sequence and its context. Its specificity is not known. These data belong to a study of cytomegalovirus exposure and HLA in healthy donors. The study, taken as a whole, reports: Accurate prediction of HLA-A and HLA-B alleles (for most subjects) was reportedly achieved from TCR beta sequences.

From germline, CDR1 is MNHNS and CDR2 SASEGT. The CDR3 runs 16 residues. Between the trimmed V and J ends, which lost 1 base and 7 bases, there was a span of 17 bases. PCR employed 60 Vbeta and 13 Jbeta primers. The repertoire was sequenced with immunoSEQ multiplex PCR; TCRdb's copy has only in-frame clones and lacks some. The table lists 120,000 to 150,000 clones, about 75% of them singletons. The V call is TRBV6-1, the J call TRBJ1-5, with unresolved D. This sequence originates from a man younger than 35 in good health and CMV-seronegative. Sequencing was performed on PBMCs. The CDR3 region has the DNA TGTGCCAGCAGTGAAGTCCGATCCGCATTGGGCCAGCCCCAGCATTTT. Protein product: CASSEVRSALGQPQHF.